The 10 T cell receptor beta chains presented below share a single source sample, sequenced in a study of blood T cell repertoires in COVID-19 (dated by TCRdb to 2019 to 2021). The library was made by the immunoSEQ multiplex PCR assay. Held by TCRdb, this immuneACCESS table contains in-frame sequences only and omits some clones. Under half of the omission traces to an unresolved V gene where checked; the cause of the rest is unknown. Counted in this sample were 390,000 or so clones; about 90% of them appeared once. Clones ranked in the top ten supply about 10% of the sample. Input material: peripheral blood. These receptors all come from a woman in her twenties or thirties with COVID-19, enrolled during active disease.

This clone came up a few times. CDR3 sequence: CASSGLWGAGSPTDTQYF. CDR3 sequence (DNA): TGTGCCAGCAGCGGGTTATGGGGCGCGGGGTCCCCCACAGATACGCAGTATTTT. The chain is built from TRBV7-6 and TRBJ2-3, with D possibly matching TRBD2 (6 bases). V was clipped by 5 bases and J by 2 bases, with 23 bases between them. The CDR3 covers 18 residues. CDR1 is SGHVS and CDR2 is FNYEAQ in the germline V gene. Full variable domain (rest looked up from reference TRBV7-6 and TRBJ2-3): GAGVSQSPRYKVTKRGQDVALRCDPISGHVSLYWYRQALGQGPEFLTYFNYEAQQDKSGLPNDRFSAERPEGSISTLTIQRTEQRDSAMYRCASSGLWGAGSPTDTQYFGPGTRLTVL.

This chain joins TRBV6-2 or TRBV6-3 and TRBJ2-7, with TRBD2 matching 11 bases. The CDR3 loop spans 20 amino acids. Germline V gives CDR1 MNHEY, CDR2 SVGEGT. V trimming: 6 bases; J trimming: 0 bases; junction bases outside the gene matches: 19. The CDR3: CASSKQTKPGLAVSSYEQYF. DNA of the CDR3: TGTGCCAGCAGCAAACAGACTAAACCGGGACTAGCGGTCTCCTCCTACGAGCAGTACTTC.

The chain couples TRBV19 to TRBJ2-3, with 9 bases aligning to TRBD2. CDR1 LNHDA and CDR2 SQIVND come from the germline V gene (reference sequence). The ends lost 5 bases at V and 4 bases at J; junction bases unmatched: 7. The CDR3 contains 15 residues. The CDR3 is CASSHLAGKADTQYF. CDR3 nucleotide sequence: TGTGCCAGTAGTCATCTAGCGGGAAAGGCAGATACGCAGTATTTT.

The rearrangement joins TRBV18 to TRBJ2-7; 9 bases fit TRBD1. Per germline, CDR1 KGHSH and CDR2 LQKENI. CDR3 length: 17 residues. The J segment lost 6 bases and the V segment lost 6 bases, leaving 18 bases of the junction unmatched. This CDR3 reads CASSPVAMGQGTPEQYF. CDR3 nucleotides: TGTGCCAGCTCCCCAGTCGCGATGGGACAGGGAACTCCCGAGCAGTACTTC. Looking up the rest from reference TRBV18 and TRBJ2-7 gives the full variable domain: NAGVMQNPRHLVRRRGQEARLRCSPMKGHSHVYWYRQLPEEGLKFMVYLQKENIIDESGMPKERFSAEFPKEGPSILRIQQVVRGDSAAYFCASSPVAMGQGTPEQYFGPGTRLTVT.

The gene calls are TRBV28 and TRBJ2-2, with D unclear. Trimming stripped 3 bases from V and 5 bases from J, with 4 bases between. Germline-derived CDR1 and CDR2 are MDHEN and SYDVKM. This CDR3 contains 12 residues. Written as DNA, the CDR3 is TGTGCCAGCAGTTTGGAGACCGGGGAGCTGTTTTTT. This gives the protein CASSLETGELFF.

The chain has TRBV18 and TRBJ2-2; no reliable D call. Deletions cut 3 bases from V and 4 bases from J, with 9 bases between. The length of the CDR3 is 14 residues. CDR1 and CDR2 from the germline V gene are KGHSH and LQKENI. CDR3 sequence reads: CASSPEGATGELFF. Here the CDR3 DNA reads TGTGCCAGCTCACCTGAAGGAGCCACCGGGGAGCTGTTTTTT.

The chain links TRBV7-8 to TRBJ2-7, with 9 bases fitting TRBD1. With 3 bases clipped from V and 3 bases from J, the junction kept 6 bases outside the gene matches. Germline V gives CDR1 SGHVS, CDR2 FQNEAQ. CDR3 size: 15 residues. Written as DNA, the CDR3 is TGTGCCAGCAGCTTTGCCGGGACAGGGAACTACGAGCAGTACTTC. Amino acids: CASSFAGTGNYEQYF. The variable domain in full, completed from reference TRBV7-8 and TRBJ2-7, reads GAGVSQSPRYKVAKRGQDVALRCDPISGHVSLFWYQQALGQGPEFLTYFQNEAQLDKSGLPSDRFFAERPEGSVSTLKIQRTQQEDSAVYLCASSFAGTGNYEQYFGPGTRLTVT.

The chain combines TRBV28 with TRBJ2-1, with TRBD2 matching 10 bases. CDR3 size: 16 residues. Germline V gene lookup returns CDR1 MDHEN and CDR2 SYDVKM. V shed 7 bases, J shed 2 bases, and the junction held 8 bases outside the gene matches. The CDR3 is CASNEGSGGAYNEQFF. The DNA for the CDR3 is TGTGCCAGCAACGAGGGGAGCGGGGGGGCCTACAATGAGCAGTTCTTC.

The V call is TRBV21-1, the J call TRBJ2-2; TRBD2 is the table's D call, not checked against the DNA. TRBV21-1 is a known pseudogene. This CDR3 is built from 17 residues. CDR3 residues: CASSPSSGTPNTGELFF. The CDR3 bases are TGTGCCAGCAGCCCCTCTAGCGGGACTCCGAACACCGGGGAGCTGTTTTTT.

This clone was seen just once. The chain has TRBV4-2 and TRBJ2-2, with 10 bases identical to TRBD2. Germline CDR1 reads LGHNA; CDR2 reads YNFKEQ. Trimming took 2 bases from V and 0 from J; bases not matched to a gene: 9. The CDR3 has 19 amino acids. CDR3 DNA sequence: TGTGCCAGCAGCCAACTAGTCCCGCTAGCGGGAGCGAACACCGGGGAGCTGTTTTTT. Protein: CASSQLVPLAGANTGELFF.